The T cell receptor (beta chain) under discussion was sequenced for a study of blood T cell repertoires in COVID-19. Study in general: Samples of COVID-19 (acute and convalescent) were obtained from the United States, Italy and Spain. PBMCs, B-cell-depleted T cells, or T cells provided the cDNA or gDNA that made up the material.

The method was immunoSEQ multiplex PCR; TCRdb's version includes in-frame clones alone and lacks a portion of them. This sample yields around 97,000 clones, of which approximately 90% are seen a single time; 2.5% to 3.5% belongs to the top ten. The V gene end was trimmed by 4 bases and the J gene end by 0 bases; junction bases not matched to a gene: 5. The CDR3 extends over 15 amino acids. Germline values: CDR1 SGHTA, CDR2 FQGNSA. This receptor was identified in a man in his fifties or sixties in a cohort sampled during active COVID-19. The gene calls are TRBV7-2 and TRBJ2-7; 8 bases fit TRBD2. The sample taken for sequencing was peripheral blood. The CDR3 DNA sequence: TGTGCCAGCAGCTATAGTAGCGGGGCCTCCTACGAGCAGTACTTC. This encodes CASSYSSGASYEQYF. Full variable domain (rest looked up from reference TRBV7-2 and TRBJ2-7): GAGVSQSPSNKVTEKGKDVELRCDPISGHTALYWYRQSLGQGLEFLIYFQGNSAPDKSGLPSDRFSAERTGGSVSTLTIQRTQQEDSAVYLCASSYSSGASYEQYFGPGTRLTVT.